Below, 14 T cell receptor beta chains from the same sample are listed, as sequenced in a study of shared clonotypes between healthy human individuals (dated by TCRdb to about 2020). Preparation of the library involved the immunoSEQ multiplex PCR assay. Sourced from immuneACCESS, this table was stored by TCRdb with only in-frame sequences that have V and J called. A share of the clones is absent; for the studies checked, an unresolved V gene accounts for under half, and the remainder has no known explanation. The sample profile shows 2,100,000 or so clones; about 94% of them were found once. The top ten clones comprise roughly 0.13% of the sample. The sequenced sample consisted of naive CD4+ T cells sorted from blood. The cell subset or site label on this specimen signifies: CD45RA+ positively selected. The receptors were gathered from a man between 18 and 35 years old in good health.

The chain links TRBV25-1 to TRBJ2-7; maybe TRBD1 (6 bases). The CDR3 is made up of 15 amino acids. Germline assignment: CDR1 MGHDK and CDR2 SYGVNS. Trimming removed 5 bases at V and 1 base at J, with 15 bases between. CDR3 amino acids: CASSSRDTSSYEQYF. CDR3 nucleotide sequence: TGTGCCAGCAGTTCCCGGGACACCTCTTCCTACGAGCAGTACTTC.

This rearrangement joins TRBV27 to TRBJ2-1, with D uncertain. The CDR3 has 11 residues. Germline V gives CDR1 MNHEY, CDR2 SMNVEV (reference sequence). The V gene lost 5 bases and the J gene lost 8 bases, with 7 bases spanning the gap. The CDR3 nucleotides read TGTGCCAGCAGTACGTGGGATGAGCAGTTCTTC. It translates to CASSTWDEQFF.

V usage is TRBV5-6 and J usage is TRBJ2-1; maybe TRBD2 (5 bases). This CDR3 is 13 amino acids long. CDR1 is SGHDT, CDR2 YYEEEE, per germline. Trimming left V 3 bases short and J 6 bases short, with 10 bases between. This CDR3 reads CASSSGKLNEQFF. CDR3 bases: TGTGCCAGCAGCTCCGGGAAGCTCAATGAGCAGTTCTTC.

The chain links TRBV5-1 to TRBJ1-6, with D tentatively TRBD1 (5 bases). CDR1 is SGHRS and CDR2 is YFSETQ in the germline V gene. CDR3 length: 15 amino acids. V was cut by 0 bases and J by 6 bases, with 10 bases left in between. As DNA, the CDR3 is TGCGCCAGCAGCTTGGCCAGACAGCCTAATTCACCCCTCCACTTT. Protein sequence: CASSLARQPNSPLHF.

This clone has just one count. The rearrangement links TRBV6-4 to TRBJ2-3; D is tentatively TRBD1 or TRBD2 (5 bases each). CDR3 length: 13 amino acids. The germline V gene encodes CDR1 MRHNA and CDR2 SNTAGT. Trimming removed 5 bases from V and 9 bases from J, with 15 bases in between. Here the CDR3 reads CASSSRDPSTQYF. CDR3 in DNA: TGTGCCAGCAGTAGCAGGGACCCTTCGACGCAGTATTTT.

This chain joins TRBV5-8 and TRBJ2-3, with D possibly matching TRBD2 (6 bases). This CDR3 is 17 amino acids long. CDR1 and CDR2 from the germline V gene are SGHTS and YDEGEE. The ends were cut back, 4 bases at V and 0 bases at J, with 18 bases in the middle. CDR3 DNA sequence: TGTGCCAGCAGCCCCCAGCTGGGGGGACTTAGCACAGATACGCAGTATTTT. This sequence encodes CASSPQLGGLSTDTQYF. The full variable domain, rest sourced from reference TRBV5-8 and TRBJ2-3, is EAGVTQSPTHLIKTRGQQATLRCSPISGHTSVYWYQQALGLGLQFLLWYDEGEERNRGNFPPRFSGRQFPNYSSELNVNALELEDSALYLCASSPQLGGLSTDTQYFGPGTRLTVL.

The V call is TRBV7-2, the J call TRBJ1-1, with D uncertain. The germline CDR1 and CDR2 sequences are SGHTA and FQGNSA. CDR3 length equals 15 residues. The V end lost 5 bases, the J end lost 9 bases, and 22 bases lay between the germline ends. CDR3 in DNA: TGTGCCAGCAGCCCCACCGGGGTGGCAGTCAAGAAAGCTTTCTTT. This sequence encodes CASSPTGVAVKKAFF.

V and J are TRBV27 and TRBJ2-4; 15 nucleotides agree with TRBD2. CDR1 is MNHEY and CDR2 is SMNVEV in the germline V gene (reference sequence). V lost 7 bases and J lost 5; bases outside the gene matches: 12. The CDR3 has 18 residues. The CDR3: CASTLTGLAGGRENIQYF. The CDR3 DNA reads TGTGCCAGCACTCTCACTGGACTAGCGGGGGGGCGCGAAAACATTCAGTACTTC.

The chain links TRBV7-2 to TRBJ1-3, with D uncertain. This CDR3 region has 11 residues. Germline CDR1 is SGHTA and CDR2 is FQGNSA. With 11 bases removed from V and 0 bases from J, the gap between germline ends came to 5 bases. The CDR3 here is CAESSGNTIYF. In DNA form, the CDR3 reads TGTGCCGAGAGCTCTGGAAACACCATATATTTT.

The chain is built from TRBV2 and TRBJ1-1; 8 bases match TRBD1. The CDR3 has 15 amino acids. Germline-derived CDR1 and CDR2 are SNHLY and FYNNEI. J lost 2 bases, V lost 6 bases, and 8 bases had no gene match. The CDR3 region is CASRRRDRRNTEAFF. DNA of the CDR3: TGTGCCAGCAGAAGGAGGGACAGGCGAAACACTGAAGCTTTCTTT.

As for this clone: Different DNA sequences within this sample yield the same CDR3. The genes are TRBV18 and TRBJ1-2; 7 bases are a match to TRBD1. Germline V gene lookup returns CDR1 KGHSH and CDR2 LQKENI. This CDR3 has 13 amino acids. Trimming removed 2 bases from V and 8 bases from J; junction bases left unmatched: 5. The DNA of the CDR3 is TGTGCCAGCTCACCAGAGACAGGGAACGGCTACACCTTC. This codes for CASSPETGNGYTF.

Remarks on this clone: This sample includes further DNA sequences coding for the same CDR3. This chain links TRBV6-5 with TRBJ1-6, with D possibly matching TRBD1 (5 bases). Trimming shortened V by 2 bases and J by 7 bases, and 12 bases separated the two germline ends. Germline CDR1 and CDR2: MNHEY and SVGAGI. The CDR3 contains 15 residues. CDR3 coding DNA: TGTGCCAGCAGTTACAGCAGGGCAGGGAATTCACCCCTCCACTTT. Its translation: CASSYSRAGNSPLHF.

The chain links TRBV28 to TRBJ2-7, with 10 bases matching TRBD2. This CDR3 spans 15 amino acids. J lost 1 base, V lost 5 bases, and 5 bases had no gene match. Per germline, CDR1 MDHEN and CDR2 SYDVKM. CDR3 region: CASSPPAGGSYEQYF. CDR3 DNA sequence: TGTGCCAGCAGTCCGCCAGCGGGGGGGTCCTACGAGCAGTACTTC.

The chain uses TRBV10-3 and TRBJ1-1, with D possibly matching TRBD1 (5 bases). The germline V gene encodes CDR1 ENHRY and CDR2 SYGVKD. Trimming took 5 bases from V and 2 from J, leaving 9 bases between them. The CDR3 spans 13 residues. This CDR3 is CAISRQLNTEAFF. The CDR3 nucleotides are TGTGCCATCAGTAGACAGCTAAACACTGAAGCTTTCTTT.